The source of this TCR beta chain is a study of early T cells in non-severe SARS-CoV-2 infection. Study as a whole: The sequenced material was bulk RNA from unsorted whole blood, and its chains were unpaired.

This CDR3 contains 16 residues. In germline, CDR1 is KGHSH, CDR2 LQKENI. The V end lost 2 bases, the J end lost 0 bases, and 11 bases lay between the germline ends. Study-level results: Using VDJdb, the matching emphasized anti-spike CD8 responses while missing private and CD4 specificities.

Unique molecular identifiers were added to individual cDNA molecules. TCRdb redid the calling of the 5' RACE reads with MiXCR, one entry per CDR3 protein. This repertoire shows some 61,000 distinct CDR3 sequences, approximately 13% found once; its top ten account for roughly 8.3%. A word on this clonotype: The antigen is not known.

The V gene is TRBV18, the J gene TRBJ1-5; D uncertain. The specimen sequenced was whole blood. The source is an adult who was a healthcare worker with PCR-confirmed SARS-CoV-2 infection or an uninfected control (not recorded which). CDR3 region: CASSPLPTPSNQPQHF. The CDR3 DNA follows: TGTGCCAGCTCACCATTGCCCACCCCTAGCAATCAGCCCCAGCATTTT.